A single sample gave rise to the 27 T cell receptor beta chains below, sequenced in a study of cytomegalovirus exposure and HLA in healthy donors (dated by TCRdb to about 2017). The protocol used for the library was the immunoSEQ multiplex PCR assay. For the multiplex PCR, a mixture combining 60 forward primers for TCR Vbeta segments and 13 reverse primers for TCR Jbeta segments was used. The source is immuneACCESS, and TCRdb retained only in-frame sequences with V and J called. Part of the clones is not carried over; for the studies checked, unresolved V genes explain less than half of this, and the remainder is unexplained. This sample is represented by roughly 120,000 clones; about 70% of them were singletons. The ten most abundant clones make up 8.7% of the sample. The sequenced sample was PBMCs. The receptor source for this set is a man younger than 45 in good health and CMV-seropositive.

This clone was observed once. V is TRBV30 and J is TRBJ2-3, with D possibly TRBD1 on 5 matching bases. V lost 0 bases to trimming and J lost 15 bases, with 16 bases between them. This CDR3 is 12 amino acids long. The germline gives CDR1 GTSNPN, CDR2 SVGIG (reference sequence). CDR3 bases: TGTGCCTGGAGTGTATCCGAGGACATCCTTTATTTT. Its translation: CAWSVSEDILYF.

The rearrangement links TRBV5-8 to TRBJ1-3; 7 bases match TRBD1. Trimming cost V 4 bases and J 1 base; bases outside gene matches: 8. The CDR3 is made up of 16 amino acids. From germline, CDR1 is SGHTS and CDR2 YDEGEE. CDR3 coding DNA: TGTGCCAGCAGCCCCTGGGGCAGGGGGTCTGGAAACACCATATATTTT. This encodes CASSPWGRGSGNTIYF.

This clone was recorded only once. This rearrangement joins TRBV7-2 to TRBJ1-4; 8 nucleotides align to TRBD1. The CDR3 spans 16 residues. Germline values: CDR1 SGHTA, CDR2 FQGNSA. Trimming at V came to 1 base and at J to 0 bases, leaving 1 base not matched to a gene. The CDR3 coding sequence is TGTGCCAGCAGCTTAGACAGGGGGGCAACTAATGAAAAACTGTTTTTT. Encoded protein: CASSLDRGATNEKLFF.

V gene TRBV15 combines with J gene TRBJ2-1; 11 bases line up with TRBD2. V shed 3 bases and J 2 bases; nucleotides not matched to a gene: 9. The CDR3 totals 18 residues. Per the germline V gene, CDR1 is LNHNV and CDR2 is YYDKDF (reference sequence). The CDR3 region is CATSSPLLAGGTYNEQFF. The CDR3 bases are TGTGCCACCAGCAGCCCTCTCCTAGCGGGAGGAACCTACAATGAGCAGTTCTTC.

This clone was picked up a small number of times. CDR3 loop: CASSWGLDGYTF. CDR3 DNA sequence: TGTGCCAGCAGTTGGGGACTCGATGGCTACACCTTC. The chain employs TRBV25-1 and TRBJ1-2, with D tentatively TRBD1 (5 bases). The CDR3 is made up of 12 amino acids. Looked up from germline, CDR1 is MGHDK and CDR2 is SYGVNS. Trimming left V 5 bases short and J 6 bases short, with 10 bases between.

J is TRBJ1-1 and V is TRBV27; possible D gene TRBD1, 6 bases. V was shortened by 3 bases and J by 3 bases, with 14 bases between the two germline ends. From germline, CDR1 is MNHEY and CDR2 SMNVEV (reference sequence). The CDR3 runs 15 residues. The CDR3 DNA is TGTGCCAGCAGTTTTTCGACAGGTTTTTACACTGAAGCTTTCTTT. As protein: CASSFSTGFYTEAFF.

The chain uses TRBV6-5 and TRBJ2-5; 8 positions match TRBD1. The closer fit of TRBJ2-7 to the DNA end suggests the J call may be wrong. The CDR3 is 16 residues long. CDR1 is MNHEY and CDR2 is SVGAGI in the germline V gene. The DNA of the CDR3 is TGTGCCAGCAGTTCCATTACCGGGACAGGCTCCTACGAGCAGTACTTC. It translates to CASSSITGTGSYEQYF.

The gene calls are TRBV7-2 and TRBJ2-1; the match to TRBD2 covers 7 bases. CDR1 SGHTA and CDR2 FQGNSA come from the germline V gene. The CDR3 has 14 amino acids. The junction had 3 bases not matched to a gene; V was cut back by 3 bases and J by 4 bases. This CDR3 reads CASSFSGRYNEQFF. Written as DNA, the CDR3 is TGTGCCAGCAGCTTTTCCGGGAGGTACAATGAGCAGTTCTTC.

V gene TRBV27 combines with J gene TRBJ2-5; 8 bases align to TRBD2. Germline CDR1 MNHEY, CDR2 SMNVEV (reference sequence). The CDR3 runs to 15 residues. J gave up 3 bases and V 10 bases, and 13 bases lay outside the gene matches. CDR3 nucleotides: TGTGCCACCAGGGACCTAAGAGCGGGGGAAGAGACCCAGTACTTC. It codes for CATRDLRAGEETQYF.

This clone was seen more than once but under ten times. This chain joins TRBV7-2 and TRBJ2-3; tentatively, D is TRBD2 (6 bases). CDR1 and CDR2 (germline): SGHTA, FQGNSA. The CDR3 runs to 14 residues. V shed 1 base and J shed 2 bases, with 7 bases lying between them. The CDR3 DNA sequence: TGTGCCAGCAGCTTAGGGACTACCACAGATACGCAGTATTTT. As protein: CASSLGTTTDTQYF.

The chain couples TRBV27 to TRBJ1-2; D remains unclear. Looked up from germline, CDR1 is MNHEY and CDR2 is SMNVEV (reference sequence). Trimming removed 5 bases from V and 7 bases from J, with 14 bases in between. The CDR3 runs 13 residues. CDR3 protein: CASSRVFLGGYTF. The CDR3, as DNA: TGTGCCAGCAGTCGGGTGTTTCTAGGTGGCTACACCTTC.

CDR3 bases: TGTGCCAGCAGCTTGGACAGGGTCGGTCAGCCCCAGCATTTT. Amino acids: CASSLDRVGQPQHF. This chain links TRBV5-4 with TRBJ1-5, with a weak D call TRBD1 (6 bases). CDR1 and CDR2 (germline): SGHNT, YYREEE (reference sequence). The CDR3 totals 14 residues. With 0 bases removed from V and 6 bases from J, the gap between germline ends came to 10 bases.

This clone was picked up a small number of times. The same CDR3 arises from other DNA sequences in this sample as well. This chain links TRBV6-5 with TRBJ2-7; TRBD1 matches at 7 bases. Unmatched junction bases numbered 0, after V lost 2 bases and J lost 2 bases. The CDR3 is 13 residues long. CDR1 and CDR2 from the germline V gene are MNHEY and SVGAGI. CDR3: CASSYDRAYEQYF. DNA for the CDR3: TGTGCCAGCAGTTACGACAGGGCCTACGAGCAGTACTTC.

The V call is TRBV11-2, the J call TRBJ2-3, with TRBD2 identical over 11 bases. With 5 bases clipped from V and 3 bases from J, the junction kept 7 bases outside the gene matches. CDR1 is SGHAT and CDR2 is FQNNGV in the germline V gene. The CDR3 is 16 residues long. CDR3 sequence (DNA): TGTGCCAGCAGCACAGTAGCGGGGGGGCGAACAGATACGCAGTATTTT. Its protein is CASSTVAGGRTDTQYF.

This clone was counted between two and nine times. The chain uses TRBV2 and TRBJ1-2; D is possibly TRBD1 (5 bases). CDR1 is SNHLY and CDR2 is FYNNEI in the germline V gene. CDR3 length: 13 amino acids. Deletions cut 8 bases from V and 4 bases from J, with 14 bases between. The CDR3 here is CASGAGLGYGYTF. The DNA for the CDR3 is TGTGCCAGCGGGGCAGGGTTGGGCTATGGCTACACCTTC.

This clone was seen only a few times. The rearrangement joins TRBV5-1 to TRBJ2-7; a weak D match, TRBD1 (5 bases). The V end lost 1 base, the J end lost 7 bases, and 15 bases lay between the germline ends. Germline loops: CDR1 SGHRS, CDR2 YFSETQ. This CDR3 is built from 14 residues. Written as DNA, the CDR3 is TGCGCCAGCAGCTTGAGGGGCGGCCATCAGGAGCAGTACTTC. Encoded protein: CASSLRGGHQEQYF.

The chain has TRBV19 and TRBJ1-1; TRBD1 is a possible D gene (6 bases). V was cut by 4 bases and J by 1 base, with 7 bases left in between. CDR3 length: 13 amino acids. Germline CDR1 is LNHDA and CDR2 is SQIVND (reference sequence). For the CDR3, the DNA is TGTGCCAGTAGTACGGACAGGAACACTGAAGCTTTCTTT. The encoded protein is CASSTDRNTEAFF.

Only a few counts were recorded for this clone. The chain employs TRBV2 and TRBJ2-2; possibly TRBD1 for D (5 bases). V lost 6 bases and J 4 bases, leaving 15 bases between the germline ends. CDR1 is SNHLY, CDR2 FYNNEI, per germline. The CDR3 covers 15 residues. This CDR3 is CASSLGSGRTGELFF. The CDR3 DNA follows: TGTGCCAGCAGCCTCGGGTCAGGGCGCACCGGGGAGCTGTTTTTT.

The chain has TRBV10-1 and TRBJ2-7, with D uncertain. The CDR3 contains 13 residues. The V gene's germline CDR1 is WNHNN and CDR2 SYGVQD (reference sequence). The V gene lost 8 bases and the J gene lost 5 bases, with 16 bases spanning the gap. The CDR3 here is CASSEPGPHEQYV. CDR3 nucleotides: TGCGCCAGCTCCGAACCGGGTCCCCACGAGCAGTACGTC.

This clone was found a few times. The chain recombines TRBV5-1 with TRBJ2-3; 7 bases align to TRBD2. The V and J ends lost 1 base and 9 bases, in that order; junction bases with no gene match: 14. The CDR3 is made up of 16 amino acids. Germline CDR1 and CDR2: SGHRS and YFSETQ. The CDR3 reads CASSLLGGKGGLTQYF. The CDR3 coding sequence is TGCGCCAGCAGCTTGCTCGGGGGGAAAGGAGGGTTAACGCAGTATTTT.

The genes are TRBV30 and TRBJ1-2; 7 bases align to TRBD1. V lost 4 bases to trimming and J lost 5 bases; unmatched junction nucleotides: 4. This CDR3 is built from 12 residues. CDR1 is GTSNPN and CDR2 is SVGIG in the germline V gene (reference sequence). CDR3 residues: CAWNPGQYGYTF. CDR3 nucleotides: TGTGCCTGGAACCCGGGACAGTATGGCTACACCTTC.

CDR3 amino acids: CASSVEGDIEAFF. The CDR3 DNA sequence: TGTGCCAGCAGCGTAGAAGGGGACATTGAAGCTTTCTTT. The chain joins TRBV9 to TRBJ1-1, with D perhaps TRBD1 (6 bases). Trimming removed 0 bases from V and 7 bases from J, with 10 bases in between. The germline V gene has CDR1 SGDLS and CDR2 YYNGEE. The CDR3 runs 13 residues.

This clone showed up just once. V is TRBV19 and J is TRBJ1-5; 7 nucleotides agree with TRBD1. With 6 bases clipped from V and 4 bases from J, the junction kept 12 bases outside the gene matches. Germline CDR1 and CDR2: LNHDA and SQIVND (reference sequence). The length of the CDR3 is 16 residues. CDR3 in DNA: TGTGCCAGTAGAAAAGGGGGCCAGACTATTAATCAGCCCCAGCATTTT. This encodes CASRKGGQTINQPQHF.

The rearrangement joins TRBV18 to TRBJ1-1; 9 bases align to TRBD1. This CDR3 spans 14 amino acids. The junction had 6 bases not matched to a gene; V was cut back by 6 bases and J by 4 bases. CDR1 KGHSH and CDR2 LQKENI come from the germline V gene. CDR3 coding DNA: TGTGCCAGCTCGCAACAGGGGGCTTTCACTGAAGCTTTCTTT. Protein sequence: CASSQQGAFTEAFF. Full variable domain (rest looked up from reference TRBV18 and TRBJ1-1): NAGVMQNPRHLVRRRGQEARLRCSPMKGHSHVYWYRQLPEEGLKFMVYLQKENIIDESGMPKERFSAEFPKEGPSILRIQQVVRGDSAAYFCASSQQGAFTEAFFGQGTRLTVV.

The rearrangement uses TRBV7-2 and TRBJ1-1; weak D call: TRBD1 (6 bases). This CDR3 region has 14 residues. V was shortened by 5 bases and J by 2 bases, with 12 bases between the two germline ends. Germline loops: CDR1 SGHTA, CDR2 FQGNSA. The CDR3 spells CASSPGALNTEAFF. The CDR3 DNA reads TGTGCCAGCAGCCCAGGGGCGCTTAACACTGAAGCTTTCTTT.

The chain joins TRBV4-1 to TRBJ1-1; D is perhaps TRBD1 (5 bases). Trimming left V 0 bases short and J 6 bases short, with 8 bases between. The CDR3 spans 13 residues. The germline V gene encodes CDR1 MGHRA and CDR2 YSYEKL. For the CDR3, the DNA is TGCGCCAGCAGCCAAGATCAAGGGGCTGAAGCTTTCTTT. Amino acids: CASSQDQGAEAFF.

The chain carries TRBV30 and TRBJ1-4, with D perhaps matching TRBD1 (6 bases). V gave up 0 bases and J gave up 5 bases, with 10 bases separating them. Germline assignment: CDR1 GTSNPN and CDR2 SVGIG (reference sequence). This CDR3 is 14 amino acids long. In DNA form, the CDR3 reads TGTGCCTGGAGTGTAGGGGGGGAGAATGAAAAACTGTTTTTT. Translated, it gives CAWSVGGENEKLFF.